Described below is a single T cell receptor beta chain sequence and its context. What it binds is not known. Germline CDR1 is SQVTM and CDR2 is ANQGSEA. Trimming left V 3 bases short and J 3 bases short, with 11 bases between. This CDR3 has 13 residues. The donors were part of the validation cohort, which consisted of approximately 110 subjects and was separate from the first cohort of several hundred subjects. This sample is part of a study of cytomegalovirus exposure and HLA in healthy donors. The study, taken as a whole, reports: The authors listed approximately 160 TCR beta chains as cytomegalovirus-associated. High sensitivity and specificity were reportedly achieved when the classifier diagnosed cytomegalovirus status.

Profiled with immunoSEQ multiplex PCR; TCRdb holds only in-frame clones, not every one. In the table there are approximately 53,000 clones, roughly nine tenths of which are singletons. Sequenced input: PBMCs. V and J are TRBV29-1 and TRBJ2-5, with D maybe TRBD2 (5 bases). This TCR came from a man younger than 30 in good health and CMV-seronegative. The chain's CDR3 is CSVDNGMEETQYF. CDR3 DNA sequence: TGCAGCGTTGATAACGGGATGGAAGAGACCCAGTACTTC.